The present T cell receptor beta chain was sequenced within a study of cytomegalovirus exposure and HLA in healthy donors. Study-wide findings and caveats: It was found in a later analysis that first-cohort TCR clusters tended to co-occur in the 100 to 150 validation repertoires.

Comments on this clone: The antigen is unknown.

With 3 bases removed from V and 3 bases from J, the gap between germline ends came to 8 bases. The germline V gene has CDR1 MRHNA and CDR2 SNTAGT. CDR3 length: 13 amino acids. Sequencing was performed with immunoSEQ multiplex PCR; in TCRdb, only in-frame clones are kept and a portion is missing. This table has about 220,000 clones, 80% to 95% appearing once. This clonotype was sampled from a woman between 18 and 30 years old in good health and CMV-seronegative. The specimen sequenced was PBMCs. The chain carries TRBV6-4 and TRBJ1-2; a possible D gene is TRBD1 (5 bases). The CDR3 DNA sequence: TGTGCCAGCAGTGAGCGGGGACACTATGGCTACACCTTC. This translates into CASSERGHYGYTF.